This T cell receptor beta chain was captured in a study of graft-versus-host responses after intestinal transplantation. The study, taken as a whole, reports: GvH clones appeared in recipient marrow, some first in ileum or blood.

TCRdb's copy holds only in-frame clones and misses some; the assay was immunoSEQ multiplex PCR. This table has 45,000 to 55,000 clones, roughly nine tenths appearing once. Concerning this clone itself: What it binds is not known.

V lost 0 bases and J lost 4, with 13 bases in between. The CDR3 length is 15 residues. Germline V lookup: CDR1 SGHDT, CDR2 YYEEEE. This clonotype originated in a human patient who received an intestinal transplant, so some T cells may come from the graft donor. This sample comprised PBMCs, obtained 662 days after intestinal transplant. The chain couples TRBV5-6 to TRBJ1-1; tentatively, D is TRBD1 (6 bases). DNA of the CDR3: TGTGCCAGCAGCTTGGAGGGGGGCGCTCTCACTGAAGCTTTCTTT. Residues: CASSLEGGALTEAFF. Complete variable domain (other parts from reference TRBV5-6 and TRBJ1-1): DAGVTQSPTHLIKTRGQQVTLRCSPKSGHDTVSWYQQALGQGPQFIFQYYEEEERQRGNFPDRFSGHQFPNYSSELNVNALLLGDSALYLCASSLEGGALTEAFFGQGTRLTVV.